This T cell receptor beta chain was recovered during a study of OX40 agonist ivuxolimab in advanced cancers. Study information: Dose-escalation subjects each had hepatocellular carcinoma, melanoma, renal cell or head and neck cancer. Partial responses occurred in three patients (one hepatocellular carcinoma, two cutaneous melanoma). Findings of the study overall: There were, on average, more expanded clones in CD8+ T cells than in CD4+.

The protocol was immunoSEQ multiplex PCR, while the TCRdb copy is restricted to in-frame clones and leaves out a portion. The data hold 50,000 to 70,000 clones, with about 90% observed a single time. V was trimmed by 6 bases and J by 3 bases, leaving 3 bases between them. The CDR3 is 11 amino acids. Germline-derived CDR1 and CDR2 are WSHSY and SAAADI. Comment on this clone: The antigen is undetermined.

The receptor's source is an adult with an advanced solid tumor such as melanoma, head and neck, liver or kidney cancer. Specimen: CD4+ or CD8+ T cells sorted from blood, collected in a trial of the OX40 agonist ivuxolimab. The V gene is TRBV10-2, the J gene TRBJ1-3; D remains ambiguous. CDR3: CASRSGNTIYF. CDR3 DNA sequence: TGCGCCAGCAGGAGTGGAAACACCATATATTTT.